The entry below describes one T cell receptor (beta chain). Assay: immunoSEQ multiplex PCR; the TCRdb copy retains only in-frame clones and omits some. Found here are 15,000 to 20,000 clones, under 90% of them singletons; the top ten hold 9.5% to 13%. The record originates from a study of lymphopenia after photon versus proton radiotherapy. This TCR came from a man aged 65 to 79 with pancreatic cancer. The starting material was peripheral blood, obtained from a patient treated with proton-based radiotherapy.

The CDR3 loop reads CASSLGAGTEQYF. The CDR3 DNA is TGTGCCAGCAGCTTAGGGGCAGGTACGGAGCAGTACTTC. The V gene is TRBV7-2, the J gene TRBJ2-7; D is unclear. V was clipped by 1 base and J by 7 bases, with 11 bases between them. The CDR3 runs to 13 residues. Germline assignment: CDR1 SGHTA and CDR2 FQGNSA.